The clone carrying this T cell receptor beta chain was recorded only once. These data come from a study of blood T cell repertoires in COVID-19. Study-wide background: The origin of the acute and convalescent COVID-19 samples was the United States, Italy and Spain. T cells, B-cell-depleted T cells, or PBMCs provided the cDNA or gDNA that served as material.

Trimming cost V 2 bases and J 2 bases; bases outside gene matches: 10. The germline CDR1 and CDR2 sequences are MDHEN and SYDVKM. The CDR3 has 17 amino acids. Using immunoSEQ multiplex PCR, the repertoire was profiled, and TCRdb retains in-frame clones only, with some absent. The repertoire holds approximately 130,000 clones, about 77% seen once, with around 25% in the top ten. The receptor's source is a human donor in a cohort sampled during active COVID-19. Sequences were obtained from peripheral blood. The rearrangement links TRBV28 to TRBJ2-3, with 7 bases fitting TRBD1. Here the CDR3 DNA reads TGTGCCAGCAGTTTAATTGGTGAGACAGGGCTCACAGATACGCAGTATTTT. This translates into CASSLIGETGLTDTQYF.